This is a list of T cell receptor beta chains from one sample in a study of blood T cell repertoires in COVID-19. The data were produced by immunoSEQ multiplex PCR, yet TCRdb's version contains in-frame clones alone and is incomplete. The sample holds 40,000 to 45,000 clones, nearly 90% seen once. Sequenced material: peripheral blood. The source of these receptors is a man in his 60s with acute or convalescent COVID-19. Both conserved end residues are part of each CDR3. Each record gives: V gene, CDR3 length, D gene, J gene, clone size, CDR3 protein, CDR3 DNA. The D gene is left open where the match is weak. Size is omitted from some rows. Given values are once, few, many or a class for expanded clones.

V: TRBV19
length: 17
D: NA
J: TRBJ1-5
size: NA
CDR3: CASSISQGPYSNQPQHF
DNA: TGTGCCAGTAGTATTTCCCAGGGTCCCTATAGCAATCAGCCCCAGCATTTT

V: TRBV19
length: 17
D: TRBD2
J: TRBJ2-4
size: NA
CDR3: CASSIGRLAGSRDIQYF
DNA: TGTGCCAGTAGTATAGGTCGACTAGCGGGGAGCCGGGACATTCAGTACTTC

V: TRBV3-1/TRBV3-2
length: 14
D: TRBD2
J: TRBJ2-7
size: NA
CDR3: CASSPASGAYEQYF
DNA: TGTGCCAGCAGCCCCGCAAGCGGGGCTTACGAGCAGTACTTC

V: TRBV6-5
length: 15
D: TRBD2
J: TRBJ2-3
size: few
CDR3: CASSYSGIGTDTQYF
DNA: TGTGCCAGCAGTTACAGCGGGATTGGCACAGATACGCAGTATTTT

V: TRBV6-4
length: 17
D: TRBD1
J: TRBJ1-1
size: NA
CDR3: CASSTEDRAGVNTEAFF
DNA: TGTGCCAGCAGCACGGAGGACAGGGCTGGGGTGAACACTGAAGCTTTCTTT

V: TRBV27
length: 13
D: TRBD1
J: TRBJ1-2
size: NA
CDR3: CASSLGTGYGYTF
DNA: TGTGCCAGCAGTTTAGGGACAGGTTATGGCTACACCTTC

V: TRBV5-4
length: 13
D: TRBD1
J: TRBJ1-6
size: NA
CDR3: CASSQDRVPPLHF
DNA: TGTGCCAGCAGCCAGGACAGGGTACCCCCCCTCCACTTT

V: TRBV5-1
length: 11
D: NA
J: TRBJ2-7
size: medium-sized
CDR3: CASSSTYEQYF
DNA: TGCGCCAGCAGCTCCACTTACGAGCAGTACTTC

V: TRBV7-2
length: 17
D: TRBD1
J: TRBJ1-2
size: NA
CDR3: CASSLGGGQGSSYGYTF
DNA: TGTGCCAGCAGCTTAGGGGGGGGACAGGGGAGTAGCTATGGCTACACCTTC

V: TRBV7-2
length: 14
D: TRBD1
J: TRBJ1-2
size: NA
CDR3: CASSPQGARYGYTF
DNA: TGTGCCAGCAGCCCTCAGGGGGCACGTTATGGCTACACCTTC

V: TRBV3-1/TRBV3-2
length: 15
D: NA
J: TRBJ2-7
size: NA
CDR3: CASSQDVGRVREQYF
DNA: TGTGCCAGCAGCCAAGATGTGGGCAGAGTACGGGAGCAGTACTTC

V: TRBV19
length: 15
D: TRBD1
J: TRBJ1-5
size: NA
CDR3: CASSIGGTDNQPQHF
DNA: TGTGCCAGTAGTATAGGGGGGACAGACAATCAGCCCCAGCATTTT

V: TRBV21-1
length: 14
D: NA
J: TRBJ2-1
size: NA
CDR3: CASSKRNGGNEQFF
DNA: TGTGCCAGCAGCAAAAGGAACGGGGGCAATGAGCAGTTCTTC

V: TRBV28
length: 15
D: NA
J: TRBJ1-5
size: NA
CDR3: CASSLVGERGQPQHF
DNA: TGTGCCAGCAGTTTGGTCGGGGAAAGAGGTCAGCCCCAGCATTTT

V: TRBV21-1
length: 16
D: NA
J: TRBJ2-1
size: NA
CDR3: CASSTQPGLADNEQFF
DNA: TGTGCCAGCAGCACCCAACCGGGACTAGCAGACAATGAGCAGTTCTTC

V: TRBV6-2/TRBV6-3
length: 17
D: NA
J: TRBJ1-2
size: NA
CDR3: CASSYPRAALTNYGYTF
DNA: TGTGCCAGCAGTTACCCCAGGGCGGCGCTAACCAACTATGGCTACACCTTC

V: TRBV18
length: 13
D: NA
J: TRBJ1-2
size: NA
CDR3: CASSPRQVGGYTF
DNA: TGTGCCAGCTCACCAAGGCAGGTGGGTGGCTACACCTTC

V: TRBV7-2
length: 16
D: NA
J: TRBJ2-3
size: NA
CDR3: CATRPQGFRVADTQYF
DNA: TGTGCCACCCGGCCTCAGGGGTTTCGGGTTGCAGATACGCAGTATTTT

V: TRBV25-1
length: 14
D: NA
J: TRBJ1-1
size: few
CDR3: CASSVTGMNTEAFF
DNA: TGTGCCAGCAGTGTGACTGGCATGAACACTGAAGCTTTCTTT

V: TRBV9
length: 16
D: NA
J: TRBJ1-3
size: NA
CDR3: CASSVEQYLSGNTIYF
DNA: TGTGCCAGCAGCGTGGAGCAGTACCTCTCTGGAAACACCATATATTTT

V: TRBV19
length: 15
D: NA
J: TRBJ2-7
size: NA
CDR3: CASNSPGHGSYEQYF
DNA: TGTGCCAGTAATTCACCGGGACACGGCTCCTACGAGCAGTACTTC

V: TRBV7-8
length: 14
D: NA
J: TRBJ1-5
size: NA
CDR3: CASSLDYDYQPQHF
DNA: TGTGCCAGCAGCTTAGATTATGACTATCAGCCCCAGCATTTT

V: TRBV5-1
length: 13
D: NA
J: TRBJ1-2
size: NA
CDR3: CASSLAPSYGYTF
DNA: TGCGCCAGCAGCTTGGCGCCGAGCTATGGCTACACCTTC

V: TRBV9
length: 15
D: TRBD1
J: TRBJ2-2
size: NA
CDR3: CASSPRTGNTGELFF
DNA: TGTGCCAGCAGCCCAAGGACAGGGAACACCGGGGAGCTGTTTTTT

V: TRBV11-2
length: 15
D: TRBD1
J: TRBJ1-1
size: NA
CDR3: CASSPGDRFTSGAFF
DNA: TGTGCCAGCAGTCCAGGGGACAGGTTTACTTCCGGGGCTTTCTTT

V: TRBV4-1
length: 15
D: NA
J: TRBJ1-6
size: few
CDR3: CASSPGHLYNSPLHF
DNA: TGCGCCAGCAGCCCCGGACACCTCTATAATTCACCCCTCCACTTT

V: TRBV11-2
length: 14
D: TRBD1
J: TRBJ1-3
size: once
CDR3: CASRSGTGYNTIYF
DNA: TGTGCCAGCAGGTCAGGGACAGGGTACAACACCATATATTTT

V: TRBV19
length: 15
D: NA
J: TRBJ1-4
size: NA
CDR3: CASSISPAAGEKLFF
DNA: TGTGCCAGTAGTATAAGTCCGGCGGCGGGGGAAAAACTGTTTTTT

V: TRBV3-1/TRBV3-2
length: 17
D: TRBD1
J: TRBJ1-4
size: NA
CDR3: CASSRIQGPPINEKLFF
DNA: TGTGCCAGCAGCCGGATACAGGGGCCGCCCATTAATGAAAAACTGTTTTTT

V: TRBV9
length: 15
D: NA
J: TRBJ1-2
size: once
CDR3: CASSVETGIYYGYTF
DNA: TGTGCCAGCAGCGTAGAGACAGGAATATACTATGGCTACACCTTC